A single sample is the source of the 30 T cell receptor beta chains below, sequenced in a study of OX40 agonist ivuxolimab in advanced cancers. Sequencing used immunoSEQ multiplex PCR; TCRdb keeps in-frame clones, though not all of them. Among around 41,000 clones listed, more than 70% were seen once. The sequences come from CD4+ or CD8+ T cells sorted from blood, collected in a trial of the OX40 agonist ivuxolimab. All receptors derive from an adult with an advanced solid tumor such as melanoma, head and neck, liver or kidney cancer.

The rearrangement joins TRBV7-9 to TRBJ1-2; 8 positions match TRBD1. The V gene end was trimmed by 4 bases and the J gene end by 0 bases; junction bases not matched to a gene: 13. Germline CDR1 SEHNR, CDR2 FQNEAQ (reference sequence). The CDR3 length is 18 residues. The CDR3 DNA is TGTGCCAGCAGCTCCTCGAGGAATAGGGACAGGACTAACTATGGCTACACCTTC. It is translated as CASSSSRNRDRTNYGYTF.

This chain joins TRBV29-1 and TRBJ2-1; the match to TRBD2 covers 7 bases. CDR3 length: 14 amino acids. CDR1 is SQVTM, CDR2 ANQGSEA, per germline. With 5 bases clipped from V and 1 base from J, the junction kept 5 bases outside the gene matches. DNA of the CDR3: TGCAGCGTTCCCACTAGCGAATCCTACAATGAGCAGTTCTTC. It yields the protein CSVPTSESYNEQFF.

The J gene is TRBJ1-2, the V gene TRBV11-2, with TRBD1 identical over 9 bases. The length of the CDR3 is 14 residues. V shed 3 bases and J 6 bases; nucleotides not matched to a gene: 5. Per germline, CDR1 SGHAT and CDR2 FQNNGV. In DNA, the CDR3 is TGTGCCAGCAGCTTGGGGACAGGGTTGGATGGCTACACCTTC. Its translation is CASSLGTGLDGYTF.

A single count supports this clone. J is TRBJ1-1 and V is TRBV27; 7 bases fit TRBD1. From germline, CDR1 is MNHEY and CDR2 SMNVEV (reference sequence). J lost 4 bases, V lost 5 bases, and 4 bases had no gene match. This CDR3 is 13 amino acids long. CDR3 nucleotide sequence: TGTGCCAGCAGTCTGCAGGGGGTCACTGAAGCTTTCTTT. Encoded protein: CASSLQGVTEAFF.

This sequence joins TRBV7-6 and TRBJ2-2; weak D call: TRBD2 (6 bases). The ends were cut back, 4 bases at V and 3 bases at J, with 12 bases in the middle. This CDR3 spans 15 amino acids. Germline loops: CDR1 SGHVS, CDR2 FNYEAQ. This CDR3 is CASSSGWGDTGELFF. The CDR3 bases are TGTGCCAGCAGCTCCGGGTGGGGGGACACCGGGGAGCTGTTTTTT.

The chain employs TRBV2 and TRBJ1-2; D remains unclear. This CDR3 region has 14 residues. Germline CDR1 reads SNHLY; CDR2 reads FYNNEI. V was pared by 3 bases and J by 2 bases, with 10 bases between. As DNA, the CDR3 is TGTGCCAGCAGTGAGGGCGAAACAAACTATGGCTACACCTTC. It translates to CASSEGETNYGYTF.

The chain uses TRBV5-1 and TRBJ1-1; 7 nucleotides match TRBD1. The CDR3 extends over 16 amino acids. V trimming: 2 bases; J trimming: 0 bases; junction bases outside the gene matches: 7. From germline, CDR1 is SGHRS and CDR2 YFSETQ. Written as DNA, the CDR3 is TGCGCCAGCAGCTTTGTAGCCGGGACAGTGAACACTGAAGCTTTCTTT. This encodes CASSFVAGTVNTEAFF.

The DNA for the CDR3 is TGTGCCAGCAGCCTGCACTCCCCCCGGGGAGGTCGAGAGACCCAGTACTTC. It is translated as CASSLHSPRGGRETQYF. The chain combines TRBV11-2 with TRBJ2-5; TRBD2 might be the D (6 bases). The V end was cut by 5 bases, the J end by 4 bases, with 23 bases between. The CDR3 totals 17 residues. The V gene's germline CDR1 is SGHAT and CDR2 FQNNGV.

The V gene is TRBV7-6, the J gene TRBJ2-1; 8 bases line up with TRBD1. Per the germline V gene, CDR1 is SGHVS and CDR2 is FNYEAQ. The CDR3 runs 18 residues. J gave up 2 bases and V 0 bases, and 9 bases lay outside the gene matches. The CDR3 region is CASSLAQPGGRPYNEQFF. The CDR3 DNA sequence: TGTGCCAGCAGCTTAGCCCAACCAGGGGGCAGACCCTACAATGAGCAGTTCTTC.

This rearrangement joins TRBV27 to TRBJ2-7, with 8 positions matching TRBD1. Trimming cost V 4 bases and J 2 bases; bases outside gene matches: 4. The CDR3 length is 14 residues. CDR1 and CDR2 (germline): MNHEY, SMNVEV (reference sequence). The DNA of the CDR3 is TGTGCCAGCAGTTCCCGGGGACAGGCCTACGAGCAGTACTTC. Translated: CASSSRGQAYEQYF.

This sequence joins TRBV6-5 and TRBJ1-5; the D is unclear. The germline gives CDR1 MNHEY, CDR2 SVGAGI. Trimming left V 8 bases short and J 4 bases short, with 9 bases between. The CDR3 is 12 amino acids. The CDR3 region is CASGPLNQPQHF. Here the CDR3 DNA reads TGTGCCAGCGGGCCGTTGAATCAGCCCCAGCATTTT.

The rearrangement uses TRBV28 and TRBJ1-2; 7 bases match TRBD1. Unmatched junction bases numbered 11, after V lost 6 bases and J lost 4 bases. Germline CDR1 is MDHEN and CDR2 is SYDVKM. CDR3 size: 15 residues. CDR3 coding DNA: TGTGCCAGCAGAAGCAGGGGGTTTAGTCCCTATGGCTACACCTTC. Translation gives CASRSRGFSPYGYTF.

The chain is built from TRBV5-8 and TRBJ1-1; 9 bases line up with TRBD1. CDR1 is SGHTS and CDR2 is YDEGEE in the germline V gene. There are 14 residues in the CDR3. Trimming at V came to 3 bases and at J to 5 bases, leaving 5 bases not matched to a gene. CDR3 nucleotides: TGTGCCAGCAGCTACCGACAGGGGGGGACTGAAGCTTTCTTT. Amino acids: CASSYRQGGTEAFF.

The chain couples TRBV6-6 to TRBJ1-5; D remains ambiguous. The germline CDR1 and CDR2 sequences are MNHNY and SVGAGI (reference sequence). This CDR3 region has 14 residues. V dropped 2 bases and J dropped 4 bases, with 9 bases sitting between them. CDR3 sequence: CASSYPGGNQPQHF. CDR3 sequence (DNA): TGTGCCAGCAGTTACCCCGGCGGTAATCAGCCCCAGCATTTT.

The chain recombines TRBV30 with TRBJ1-1; tentative D call: TRBD1 (5 bases). This CDR3 contains 14 residues. The V end was cut by 3 bases, the J end by 0 bases, with 11 bases between. Germline CDR1 and CDR2: GTSNPN and SVGIG (reference sequence). This chain's CDR3 is CAWRSGAMNTEAFF. DNA for the CDR3: TGTGCCTGGAGATCTGGGGCCATGAACACTGAAGCTTTCTTT.

The chain combines TRBV6-5 with TRBJ1-1; D unresolved. Germline-derived CDR1 and CDR2 are MNHEY and SVGAGI. V was clipped by 3 bases and J by 3 bases, with 11 bases between them. CDR3 length: 14 amino acids. In nucleotides, the CDR3 is TGTGCCAGCAGTTATTCTACTGGGCACACTGAAGCTTTCTTT. As protein: CASSYSTGHTEAFF.

CDR3: CASSAGGGSNEQYF. The CDR3 DNA sequence: TGTGCCAGCAGCGCTGGCGGGGGGTCGAACGAGCAGTACTTC. The chain employs TRBV9 and TRBJ2-7; the match to TRBD2 covers 8 bases. CDR3 size: 14 residues. Germline loops: CDR1 SGDLS, CDR2 YYNGEE. V lost 3 bases to trimming and J lost 5 bases; unmatched junction nucleotides: 7. Filled out from reference TRBV9 and TRBJ2-7, the complete variable domain reads DSGVTQTPKHLITATGQRVTLRCSPRSGDLSVYWYQQSLDQGLQFLIQYYNGEERAKGNILERFSAQQFPDLHSELNLSSLELGDSALYFCASSAGGGSNEQYFGPGTRLTVT.

This chain links TRBV5-8 with TRBJ1-1; D possibly corresponds to TRBD1 (5 bases). Germline CDR1 and CDR2: SGHTS and YDEGEE. Trimming removed 1 base from V and 6 bases from J, with 10 bases in between. This CDR3 is built from 13 residues. The CDR3 DNA follows: TGTGCCAGCAGCTTGCAGCAGGGAGCTGAAGCTTTCTTT. Amino acids: CASSLQQGAEAFF. Full variable domain (remainder filled in from reference TRBV5-8 and TRBJ1-1): EAGVTQSPTHLIKTRGQQATLRCSPISGHTSVYWYQQALGLGLQFLLWYDEGEERNRGNFPPRFSGRQFPNYSSELNVNALELEDSALYLCASSLQQGAEAFFGQGTRLTVV.

This rearrangement joins TRBV6-5 to TRBJ2-1; D is ambiguous. This CDR3 has 11 amino acids. Trimming left V 6 bases short and J 10 bases short, with 10 bases between. Germline assignment: CDR1 MNHEY and CDR2 SVGAGI. CDR3 in DNA: TGTGCCAGCAGCCAGGAGTGGGAGCAGTTCTTC. This encodes CASSQEWEQFF.

The chain combines TRBV5-4 with TRBJ2-1, with 9 bases aligning to TRBD2. Trimming removed 4 bases from V and 4 bases from J; junction bases left unmatched: 9. Germline V gives CDR1 SGHNT, CDR2 YYREEE (reference sequence). The CDR3 runs 16 residues. Written as DNA, the CDR3 is TGTGCCAGCAGCGTCGTGCGAGCGGGGGGTTACAATGAGCAGTTCTTC. Protein sequence: CASSVVRAGGYNEQFF.

The chain joins TRBV7-9 to TRBJ2-5; D gene uncertain. CDR3 length: 14 residues. V was shortened by 1 base and J by 1 base, with 7 bases between the two germline ends. Germline CDR1 is SEHNR and CDR2 is FQNEAQ (reference sequence). CDR3 sequence: CASSLVGVQETQYF. Here the CDR3 DNA reads TGTGCCAGCAGCTTAGTTGGGGTCCAAGAGACCCAGTACTTC.

The gene calls are TRBV27 and TRBJ2-1; TRBD2 matches at 8 bases. The V segment lost 5 bases and the J segment 3 bases; nucleotides outside the gene matches: 3. CDR3 length equals 14 residues. Germline loops: CDR1 MNHEY, CDR2 SMNVEV (reference sequence). CDR3 amino acids: CASSVSGSYNEQFF. The CDR3 nucleotides are TGTGCCAGCAGTGTGAGCGGGAGCTACAATGAGCAGTTCTTC.

V is TRBV18 and J is TRBJ1-1, with D perhaps TRBD1 (5 bases). Trimming took 0 bases from V and 4 from J, leaving 18 bases between them. The CDR3 is 17 residues long. The germline V gene has CDR1 KGHSH and CDR2 LQKENI. CDR3 amino acids: CASSPPEGNRWATEAFF. As DNA, the CDR3 is TGTGCCAGCTCACCACCAGAGGGAAACAGGTGGGCCACTGAAGCTTTCTTT.

The chain recombines TRBV5-1 with TRBJ2-7; a possible D gene is TRBD1 (6 bases). The germline gives CDR1 SGHRS, CDR2 YFSETQ. The CDR3 is made up of 14 amino acids. The ends were cut back, 0 bases at V and 1 base at J, with 8 bases in the middle. This CDR3 reads CASSLGGGSYEQYF. CDR3 sequence (DNA): TGCGCCAGCAGCTTGGGAGGGGGATCCTACGAGCAGTACTTC.

This chain uses TRBV28 with TRBJ1-2, with 10 bases matching TRBD1. CDR1 is MDHEN, CDR2 SYDVKM, per germline. CDR3 length: 17 residues. V gave up 5 bases and J gave up 3 bases; unmatched junction bases: 12. CDR3 protein: CASSPRTGGTWDYGYTF. CDR3 sequence (DNA): TGTGCCAGCAGTCCGCGGACAGGGGGAACCTGGGACTATGGCTACACCTTC.

As to this clone: At one end the junction does not follow the germline gene, possibly because of a read error. This sequence joins TRBV7-7 and TRBJ2-2; the D gene is possibly TRBD2 (6 bases). This CDR3 is 17 amino acids long. CDR1 SSHAT and CDR2 FNYEAQ come from the germline V gene (reference sequence). CDR3 protein: CASSPGLFLGNTGELFF. The DNA of the CDR3 is TGTGCTAGCAGCCCGGGACTCTTCTTGGGGAACACCGGGGAGCTGTTTTTT.

The chain couples TRBV13 to TRBJ2-1; 11 positions agree with TRBD2. The CDR3 is 15 residues long. Germline V gene lookup returns CDR1 PRHDT and CDR2 FYEKMQ (reference sequence). Trimming at V came to 3 bases and at J to 5 bases, leaving 3 bases not matched to a gene. The CDR3 reads CASSFSGGANNEQFF. The CDR3 nucleotides are TGTGCCAGCAGCTTTAGCGGGGGGGCCAACAATGAGCAGTTCTTC.

The chain employs TRBV11-3 and TRBJ2-1; D perhaps matches TRBD2 (5 bases). Looked up from germline, CDR1 is SGHNT and CDR2 is YENEEA. The CDR3 runs 15 residues. V was trimmed by 0 bases and J by 3 bases, leaving 9 bases between them. This chain's CDR3 is CASSLDSRVYNEQFF. CDR3 DNA sequence: TGTGCCAGCAGCTTAGATTCGAGGGTCTACAATGAGCAGTTCTTC.

This clone was counted only a few times. One junction end does not reproduce the germline sequence, and a read error may be involved. The V and J genes are TRBV11-2 and TRBJ2-3; 9 bases agree with TRBD2. This CDR3 is 14 amino acids long. Looked up from germline, CDR1 is SGHAT and CDR2 is FQNNGV. The CDR3 DNA is TGTGCCAGCAGCCCGGGGACTAGCATAGATACGCAGTATTTT. Its translation: CASSPGTSIDTQYF.

Sample share makes this clone medium-sized. The chain combines TRBV10-3 with TRBJ1-2, with 10 bases identical to TRBD1. With V trimmed by 4 bases and J by 8 bases, 13 bases remained unmatched. The CDR3 runs 16 residues. Per the germline V gene, CDR1 is ENHRY and CDR2 is SYGVKD. CDR3 sequence reads: CAISAIRDRGEEGYTF. CDR3 coding DNA: TGTGCCATCAGTGCGATCCGGGACAGGGGCGAAGAGGGCTACACCTTC.